These T cell receptor beta chains were read from a single sample in a study of blood T cells in healthy people across ages. TCRdb re-derived calls from the 5' RACE reads in MiXCR, one entry per CDR3 protein. The table records fewer than 1,000,000 distinct CDR3 sequences, more than 35% of them present only once. Source material: blood. The receptors were gathered from a man aged 80 or over in good health. Both conserved end residues are part of each CDR3. The order of the fields is D gene, clone size, J gene, V gene, CDR3 protein, CDR3 DNA. A D gene is named only where the DNA matches it firmly. Clone size, where shown, is once, few, many, or a class for clones that have expanded.

TRBD1 | . | TRBJ2-4 | TRBV3-1 | CASSQLLRDREEQYF | TGTGCCAGCAGCCAACTACTCCGGGACAGGGAAGAGCAGTACTTC
TRBD2 | . | TRBJ2-1 | TRBV20-1 | CSARFPGLAGGEQFF | TGCAGTGCAAGGTTTCCGGGACTAGCGGGCGGAGAGCAGTTCTTC
TRBD2 | few | TRBJ2-1 | TRBV28 | CASSLQREGQFF | TGTGCCAGCAGTCTTCAGCGGGAGGGGCAGTTCTTC
TRBD2 | few | TRBJ2-1 | TRBV2 | CASSPGLAGANPLEQFF | TGTGCCAGCAGTCCGGGACTAGCGGGAGCGAACCCTCTGGAGCAGTTCTTC
. | many | TRBJ2-1 | TRBV3-1 | CASSRELDPYNEQFF | TGTGCCAGCAGCCGGGAACTAGACCCCTACAATGAGCAGTTCTTC
. | . | TRBJ2-3 | TRBV4-3 | CASSREGAPADTQYF | TGCGCCAGCAGCCGGGAAGGGGCTCCCGCAGATACGCAGTATTTT
. | . | TRBJ2-6 | TRBV6-2/TRBV6-3 | CASSPRQPSGANVLTF | TGTGCCAGCAGTCCACGACAGCCCTCTGGGGCCAACGTCCTGACTTTC
TRBD1 | once | TRBJ2-7 | TRBV20-1 | CSTRWDRGVNEQYF | TGCAGTACTAGGTGGGACAGGGGAGTCAACGAGCAGTACTTC
TRBD1 | few | TRBJ2-4 | TRBV5-4 | CASSWTGEGNIQYF | TGTGCCAGCAGCTGGACAGGGGAGGGAAACATTCAGTACTTC
. | . | TRBJ1-5 | TRBV6-7 | CASSPDGDNNQPQHF | TGTGCCAGCAGTCCGGATGGGGACAATAATCAGCCCCAGCATTTT
. | few | TRBJ1-4 | TRBV20-1 | CSARDPQGNEKLFF | TGCAGTGCTAGAGATCCGCAGGGTAATGAAAAACTGTTTTTT
. | . | TRBJ2-5 | TRBV7-6 | CASSLARWGERYF | TGTGCCAGCAGCTTAGCCAGGTGGGGCGAGCGGTACTTC
TRBD1 | . | TRBJ2-2 | TRBV12-3/TRBV12-4 | CASSPRTGGDTGELFF | TGTGCCAGCAGTCCCCGGACAGGGGGTGACACCGGGGAGCTGTTTTTT
. | . | TRBJ1-5 | TRBV28 | CASSFRGLNQPQHF | TGTGCCAGCAGTTTCAGGGGACTTAATCAGCCCCAGCATTTT
. | . | TRBJ1-1 | TRBV20-1 | CSARDPQGWGNTEAFF | TGCAGTGCTAGAGATCCCCAGGGGTGGGGGAACACTGAAGCTTTCTTT
. | few | TRBJ2-3 | TRBV11-2 | CASSRGGRASTDTQYF | TGTGCCAGCAGCCGGGGAGGAAGGGCTAGCACAGATACGCAGTATTTT
. | few | TRBJ2-5 | TRBV20-1 | CSATGGSGPGRETQYF | TGCAGTGCCACAGGGGGAAGCGGTCCCGGGAGGGAGACCCAGTACTTC
TRBD2 | many | TRBJ2-3 | TRBV20-1 | CSARALLGTSKMRDTQYF | TGCAGTGCTAGAGCTCTACTCGGGACTAGCAAAATGAGAGATACGCAGTATTTT
. | . | TRBJ2-1 | TRBV27 | CASSLSGDPKQFF | TGTGCCAGCAGTTTATCGGGGGATCCAAAGCAGTTCTTC
. | . | TRBJ2-5 | TRBV29-1 | CSVLTGLQETQYF | TGCAGCGTTTTAACGGGCCTACAAGAGACCCAGTACTTC
. | . | TRBJ2-5 | TRBV10-3 | CATGLGTQYF | TGTGCCACTGGGCTAGGGACCCAGTACTTC
TRBD1 | once | TRBJ2-2 | TRBV29-1 | CSVAQGSMTGELFF | TGCAGCGTTGCACAGGGGAGTATGACCGGGGAGCTGTTTTTT
. | many | TRBJ2-7 | TRBV7-2 | CASSPTGGSSYEQYF | TGTGCCAGCAGTCCCACTGGAGGGAGCTCCTACGAGCAGTACTTC
. | once | TRBJ2-1 | TRBV12-3/TRBV12-4 | CASSVRDQLNNEQFF | TGTGCCAGCAGTGTCAGGGATCAGCTCAACAATGAGCAGTTCTTC
. | few | TRBJ2-3 | TRBV2 | CASSENRISTDTQYF | TGTGCCAGCAGTGAAAACAGGATTAGCACAGATACGCAGTATTTT
TRBD1 | . | TRBJ2-6 | TRBV29-1 | CSVVQGTNVLTF | TGCAGCGTTGTACAGGGGACCAACGTCCTGACTTTC
TRBD2 | . | TRBJ2-1 | TRBV5-6 | CASSLIAGGTYNEQFF | TGTGCCAGCAGCTTAATAGCGGGAGGGACCTACAATGAGCAGTTCTTC
. | . | TRBJ2-7 | TRBV4-3 | CASSQALNGRTYEQYF | TGCGCCAGCAGCCAGGCCCTCAACGGCAGGACCTACGAGCAGTACTTC
TRBD1 | few | TRBJ2-7 | TRBV27 | CASSRTGDGYEQYF | TGTGCCAGCAGCCGAACAGGGGATGGCTACGAGCAGTACTTC
TRBD1 | . | TRBJ2-1 | TRBV20-1 | CSAHNLLGQGFNEQFF | TGCAGTGCCCACAACCTCTTAGGACAGGGCTTCAATGAGCAGTTCTTC
TRBD2 | . | TRBJ2-1 | TRBV20-1 | CSTYIGTTQTNYNEQFF | TGCAGTACCTACATTGGGACTACACAAACCAATTACAATGAGCAGTTCTTC
TRBD1 | many | TRBJ2-5 | TRBV27 | CASSLLRPGQGKETQYF | TGTGCCAGCAGTTTACTGCGACCGGGACAGGGTAAAGAGACCCAGTACTTC
TRBD2 | . | TRBJ2-1 | TRBV6-2/TRBV6-3 | CASNPGTNYNEQFF | TGTGCCAGCAACCCCGGGACTAATTACAATGAGCAGTTCTTC
. | . | TRBJ1-1 | TRBV27 | CASSEGPWGEAFF | TGTGCCAGCAGTGAGGGGCCTTGGGGGGAGGCTTTCTTT
. | . | TRBJ2-7 | TRBV7-3 | CASSFGTGGLNEQYF | TGTGCCAGCAGCTTTGGGACTGGGGGTCTTAATGAGCAGTACTTC
. | . | TRBJ1-2 | TRBV20-1 | CSARTGESNYGYTF | TGCAGTGCTAGAACAGGAGAATCTAACTATGGCTACACCTTC
TRBD1 | . | TRBJ2-3 | TRBV7-2 | CASSVRTGGTDTQYF | TGTGCCAGCAGCGTCCGGACAGGGGGCACAGATACGCAGTATTTT